A single sample is the source of the 2 T cell receptor beta chains below, sequenced in a study of shared clonotypes between healthy human individuals. Data came from immunoSEQ multiplex PCR; TCRdb stores just in-frame clones and leaves some out. Of millions of clones listed, 90% to 95% are singletons. Sequencing was performed on naive CD4+ T cells sorted from blood. Noted subset: CD45RA+ positively selected. The source of these receptors is a young man in good health.

V and J are TRBV7-8 and TRBJ1-3; D is possibly TRBD1 (5 bases). Germline V gene data show CDR1 as SGHVS and CDR2 as FQNEAQ. This CDR3 is built from 16 residues. V was trimmed by 0 bases and J by 0 bases, leaving 9 bases between them. The CDR3 DNA sequence: TGTGCCAGCAGCTTAGCGTTGGGGGGCTCTGGAAACACCATATATTTT. Its translation: CASSLALGGSGNTIYF.

This sequence joins TRBV19 and TRBJ2-1, with a possible D match to TRBD2 (5 bases). This CDR3 has 11 residues. Looked up from germline, CDR1 is LNHDA and CDR2 is SQIVND (reference sequence). Trimming shortened V by 8 bases and J by 4 bases, and 6 bases separated the two germline ends. The DNA for the CDR3 is TGTGCCAGTGGACTTTACAATGAGCAGTTCTTC. Encoded protein: CASGLYNEQFF.